There are many counts of the clone carrying this TCR beta chain. The target antigen is unknown. The CDR3 covers 18 residues. CDR1 SGHVS and CDR2 FQNEAQ come from the germline V gene. The junction had 8 bases not matched to a gene; V was cut back by 5 bases and J by 0 bases. This specimen belongs to a study of Graves' ophthalmopathy and Graves' hyperthyroidism. Regarding the study as a whole: Using 13 signatures, a model distinguished ophthalmopathy from stable hyperthyroidism, reaching about 89% sensitivity and approximately 84% specificity. Blood samples also showed most expanded thyroid clonotypes exceeding 0.001 frequency.

The PBMCs were taken from around 9 ml of fresh peripheral blood. RNA transcripts provided the template for amplifying TCR beta CDR3 regions. The workflow started with a first-round RT-PCR run with HTBI primers and then moved on to a second-round multiplex PCR. TCRdb passed the multiplex PCR reads through MiXCR, listing each CDR3 protein once. The table records approximately 640,000 distinct CDR3 sequences, roughly two fifths of them present only once. The J gene is TRBJ1-4, the V gene TRBV7-8; 11 bases line up with TRBD1. What was sequenced was peripheral blood. The clonotype originates from an adult man with Graves' ophthalmopathy. As DNA, the CDR3 is TGTGCCAGCAGCGGAGGACAGGGGGCCAGAGCAACTAATGAAAAACTGTTTTTT. Translation: CASSGGQGARATNEKLFF.